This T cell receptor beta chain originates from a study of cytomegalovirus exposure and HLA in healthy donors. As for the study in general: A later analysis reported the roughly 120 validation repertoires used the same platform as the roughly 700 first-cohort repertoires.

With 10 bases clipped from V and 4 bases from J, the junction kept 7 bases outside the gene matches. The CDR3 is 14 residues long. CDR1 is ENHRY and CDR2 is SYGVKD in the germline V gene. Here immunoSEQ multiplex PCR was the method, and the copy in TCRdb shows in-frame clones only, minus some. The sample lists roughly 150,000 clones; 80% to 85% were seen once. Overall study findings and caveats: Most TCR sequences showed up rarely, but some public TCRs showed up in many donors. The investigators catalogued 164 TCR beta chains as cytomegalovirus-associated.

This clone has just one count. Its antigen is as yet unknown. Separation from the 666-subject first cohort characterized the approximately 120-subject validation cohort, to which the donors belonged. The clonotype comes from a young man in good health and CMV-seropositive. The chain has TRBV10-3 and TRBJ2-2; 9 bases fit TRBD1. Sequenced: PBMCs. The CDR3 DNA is TGTGCCACCCAGACAGGGGGATTCACCGGGGAGCTGTTTTTT. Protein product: CATQTGGFTGELFF.